This TCR beta chain originates from a study of human T cells and chemical hapten exposure. This clonotype has more than one count but fewer than ten. The CDR3 totals 15 residues. The V and J ends lost 5 bases and 5 bases, in that order; junction bases with no gene match: 8. Germline V lookup: CDR1 SGHTA, CDR2 FQGNSA. The authors' total RNA extraction used unfractionated whole blood. MiXCR was run by TCRdb on the 5' RACE reads, yielding one entry per CDR3 protein. The sample contains about 81,000 distinct CDR3 sequences, 6.5% to 8.5% of which appear only once. The chain recombines TRBV7-2 with TRBJ2-3, with TRBD1 matching 9 bases. This receptor was taken from a male donor in good health. CDR3: CASSPRDRAVDTQYF. In DNA, the CDR3 is TGTGCCAGCAGCCCGCGGGACAGGGCTGTAGATACGCAGTATTTT.